The 11 T cell receptor beta chains presented below share a single source sample, sequenced in a study of T cells in women clearing cervical HPV infection. TCRdb keeps only in-frame clones here, not all; method: immunoSEQ multiplex PCR. The sample totals under 30,000 clones. Sequenced: blood buffy coat. Source of these receptors: a woman between 18 and 70 years old with a cervical HPV16 infection that either progressed to CIN3+ or cleared (not recorded which).

As regards this clone: The sequenced fragment ends 3 residues before the CDR3 boundary, so the rest is inferred from the germline J gene. The chain links TRBV7-2 to TRBJ1-2, with D unresolved. The CDR3 spans 12 residues. Per germline, CDR1 SGHTA and CDR2 FQGNSA. The DNA read from the CDR3 is TGTGCCAGCAGCCCATTTTTAGATACC. Its translation is CASSPFLDT. In full, the CDR3 is CASSPFLDTYTF. Combining the CDR3 with reference TRBV7-2 and TRBJ1-2 gives the whole variable domain GAGVSQSPSNKVTEKGKDVELRCDPISGHTALYWYRQSLGQGLEFLIYFQGNSAPDKSGLPSDRFSAERTGGSVSTLTIQRTQQEDSAVYLCASSPFLDTYTFGSGTRLTVV.

Notes on this clone: Read coverage stops 3 residues before the CDR3 terminus; the germline J gene supplies the remainder. The chain carries TRBV29-1 and TRBJ1-2; tentative D call: TRBD1 (5 bases). Germline values: CDR1 SQVTM, CDR2 ANQGSEA. This CDR3 has 12 residues. Trimming removed 3 bases at V and 4 bases at J, with 9 bases between. The CDR3 DNA, read in part, is TGCAGCGTTGAGGACAACGCCTATGGC. Its protein product is CSVEDNAYG. The whole CDR3 sequence is CSVEDNAYGYTF.

Points on this clone: The CDR3 end falls 3 residues outside the read, so it is completed with the germline J gene. This chain joins TRBV14 and TRBJ1-1; D remains unclear. The CDR3 has 15 amino acids. Trimming stripped 1 base from V and 6 bases from J, with 15 bases between. Germline V gives CDR1 SGHDN, CDR2 FVKESK. Incomplete CDR3 DNA: TGTGCCAGCAGCCAAGTAGCCCTATTAGCAGCTGAA. Translation gives CASSQVALLAAE. The entire CDR3 sequence reads CASSQVALLAAEAFF.

Regarding this clone: Read coverage stops 3 residues before the CDR3 terminus; the germline J gene supplies the remainder. The chain has TRBV28 and TRBJ2-5; no firm D call. Germline lookup yields CDR1 MDHEN and CDR2 SYDVKM. V was trimmed by 4 bases and J by 5 bases, leaving 5 bases between them. This CDR3 has 11 residues. The sequenced CDR3 bases are TGTGCCAGCAGTTCATTGGAGACC. Amino acid sequence: CASSSLET. The full CDR3 is CASSSLETQYF.

As regards this clone: The read is 3 residues too short to cover the CDR3 end, so that end is filled in from the germline J gene. The chain joins TRBV4-1 to TRBJ2-7; TRBD2 matches 8 bases. The CDR3 spans 15 residues. V shed 0 bases, J shed 1 base, and the junction held 2 bases outside the gene matches. Germline CDR1 MGHRA, CDR2 YSYEKL. The part of the CDR3 DNA that was read is TGCGCCAGCAGCCAAGAGGGACTAGGTTCCTACGAG. Translation: CASSQEGLGSYE. The full CDR3 protein is CASSQEGLGSYEQYF.

About this clone: The read gets to within 3 residues of the CDR3 end, and the germline J gene fills in the rest. The J gene is TRBJ1-2, the V gene TRBV18, with 7 bases that match TRBD1. Looked up from germline, CDR1 is KGHSH and CDR2 is LQKENI. There are 22 residues in the CDR3. CDR3 loop: CASSPVGTAYTRDTFLTYDYTF. The sequenced part of the CDR3 DNA is TGTGCCAGCTCACCAGTAGGGACAGCTTACACTAGAGACACTTTCCTAACCTACGAC. The variable domain in full, with the rest retrieved from reference TRBV18 and TRBJ1-2, is NAGVMQNPRHLVRRRGQEARLRCSPMKGHSHVYWYRQLPEEGLKFMVYLQKENIIDESGMPKERFSAEFPKEGPSILRIQQVVRGDSAAYFCASSPVGTAYTRDTFLTYDYTFGSGTRLTVV.

Note on this clone: Read data end 3 residues before the CDR3 end; the end is taken from the germline J gene. This chain links TRBV5-4 with TRBJ2-5; 13 bases are a match to TRBD2. In germline, CDR1 is SGHNT, CDR2 YYREEE (reference sequence). CDR3 length equals 15 residues. The V and J ends lost 0 bases and 5 bases, in that order; junction bases with no gene match: 1. CDR3 in amino acids: CASSLALAGGETQYF. The covered CDR3 bases are TGTGCCAGCAGCTTGGCACTAGCGGGAGGGGAGACC.

As to this clone: The read terminates 3 residues before the CDR3 end, so the remaining end is supplied by the germline J gene. The V call is TRBV18, the J call TRBJ2-7, with D perhaps TRBD1 or TRBD2 (6 bases each). CDR1 is KGHSH, CDR2 LQKENI, per germline. This CDR3 has 14 amino acids. The ends were cut back, 1 base at V and 3 bases at J, with 10 bases in the middle. CDR3 DNA, as far as it was read: TGTGCCAGCTCACCACAAGGAGGGGGCTACGAG. Encoded protein: CASSPQGGGYE. The full CDR3 sequence reads CASSPQGGGYEQYF.

The CDR3: CASSMDRTNYGYTF. Partial CDR3 DNA: TGTGCCAGTAGTATGGACAGAACTAACTATGGC. The chain links TRBV19 to TRBJ1-2; maybe TRBD1 (6 bases). The read terminates 3 residues ahead of where the CDR3 ends, so the germline J gene completes it. V was clipped by 3 bases and J by 0 bases, with 8 bases between them. Germline V gene sequence: CDR1 LNHDA, CDR2 SQIVND (reference sequence). The CDR3 has 14 amino acids.

To note about this clone: The CDR3 goes on 3 residues after the read ends, and that part is filled in from the germline J gene. This chain links TRBV3-1 (or the pseudogene TRBV3-2) with TRBJ2-5, with D unresolved. The CDR3 consists of 15 residues. Germline loops: CDR1 LGHDT, CDR2 YNNKEL (reference sequence). V lost 3 bases to trimming and J lost 0 bases, with 11 bases between them. CDR3 in amino acids: CASSHEIGYQETQYF. The CDR3 DNA, read in part, is TGTGCCAGCAGCCATGAGATAGGGTACCAAGAGACC.

Details on this clone: Coverage ceases 3 residues before the CDR3 finishes, and the germline J gene fills in the end. The J gene is TRBJ1-2, the V gene TRBV18, with TRBD1 as a possible D gene (5 bases). CDR3 size: 15 residues. The V gene lost 1 base and the J gene lost 7 bases, with 16 bases spanning the gap. Germline CDR1 reads KGHSH; CDR2 reads LQKENI. CDR3 sequence: CASSPQGNRQGGYTF. Incomplete CDR3 DNA: TGTGCCAGCTCACCACAGGGGAACCGCCAGGGTGGC.